The present entry profiles one T cell receptor (beta chain) with its context. Its specificity is unknown. Primed by a sample-barcoded 5' primer and a J-beta primer mix, a second PCR proceeded for about 6 to 11 cycles. One entry per CDR3 protein, called by TCRdb with MiXCR from the 5' RACE reads. The sample has about 2 million distinct CDR3 sequences, 49% seen once. The entry originates in a study of blood T cells in healthy people across ages. Across the whole study: Researchers report that template switching captured about one barcoded beta molecule per two T cells.

Study outcomes and limitations: Age brought a roughly linear fall in TCR beta diversity measured per million T cells.

Germline CDR1 MNHEY, CDR2 SMNVEV (reference sequence). The length of the CDR3 is 19 residues. Trimming took 0 bases from V and 10 from J, leaving 30 bases between them. The sequence derives from a middle-aged woman in good health. Sequenced input: blood. The chain employs TRBV27 and TRBJ1-1; D is uncertain. As DNA, the CDR3 is TGTGCCAGCAGTTTATCCACAGTTCACCACGTCCCTCGTATCAGTGCAGCTTTCTTT. Translation: CASSLSTVHHVPRISAAFF.